This is a list of T cell receptor beta chains from one sample in a study of cytomegalovirus exposure and HLA in healthy donors. Sequencing was performed with immunoSEQ multiplex PCR; in TCRdb, only in-frame clones are kept and a portion is missing. This table holds under 200,000 clones, roughly 80% found once. Specimen: PBMCs. The receptor source for this set is a human donor in good health. Each CDR3 is given with its conserved first and last residue. The D gene is left open where the match is weak. Expanded clones get a size class; other rows say once, few or many, or leave the size out.

v_call,clone_size,d_call,cdr3_length,j_call,cdr3_aa,cdr3_nt
TRBV7-9,.,.,14,TRBJ1-2,CASSLEEAPHGYTF,TGTGCCAGCAGCTTAGAGGAGGCGCCCCATGGCTACACCTTC
TRBV2,.,.,14,TRBJ1-4,CASKSGEGEEKLFF,TGTGCCAGCAAAAGCGGGGAGGGGGAGGAAAAACTGTTTTTT
TRBV2,few,.,13,TRBJ1-5,CASNTNSNQPQHF,TGTGCCAGCAACACAAATAGCAATCAGCCCCAGCATTTT
TRBV9,.,.,13,TRBJ1-3,CASSATGGNTIYF,TGTGCCAGCAGCGCGACGGGTGGAAACACCATATATTTT
TRBV7-2,.,.,14,TRBJ2-1,CASSLVLYYNEQFF,TGTGCCAGCAGCTTAGTACTCTACTACAATGAGCAGTTCTTC
TRBV5-6,.,.,13,TRBJ2-7,CASRNTGSGEQYF,TGTGCCAGCAGGAACACAGGGAGTGGGGAGCAGTACTTC
TRBV7-2,.,.,15,TRBJ1-4,CASSVVGATNEKLFF,TGTGCCAGCAGCGTAGTCGGGGCAACTAATGAAAAACTGTTTTTT
TRBV6-5,.,TRBD2,14,TRBJ2-3,CASRGDYFADTQYF,TGTGCCAGCAGGGGGGACTATTTCGCAGATACGCAGTATTTT
TRBV6-5,.,.,11,TRBJ2-1,CASSNWAEQFF,TGTGCCAGCAGTAATTGGGCTGAGCAGTTCTTC
TRBV9,.,TRBD2,16,TRBJ2-3,CASRASGGASTDTQYF,TGTGCCAGCAGGGCTAGCGGGGGGGCTTCGACAGATACGCAGTATTTT
TRBV2,.,TRBD1,13,TRBJ1-1,CASRQGVNTEAFF,TGTGCCAGCAGACAGGGGGTGAACACTGAAGCTTTCTTT
TRBV6-1,.,.,14,TRBJ2-5,CASSNLAFQETQYF,TGTGCCAGCAGTAACCTAGCGTTCCAAGAGACCCAGTACTTC
TRBV10-3,.,TRBD1,16,TRBJ2-1,CAISEFRDRPYNEQFF,TGTGCCATCAGTGAGTTCCGGGACAGGCCCTACAATGAGCAGTTCTTC
TRBV4-3,.,TRBD1,16,TRBJ1-1,CASSHPGQGKNTEAFF,TGCGCCAGCAGCCACCCGGGACAGGGAAAGAACACTGAAGCTTTCTTT
TRBV6-1,medium-sized,.,14,TRBJ1-1,CASSEGPENTEAFF,TGTGCCAGCAGTGAAGGCCCAGAAAACACTGAAGCTTTCTTT
TRBV2,.,TRBD2,14,TRBJ2-1,CASRRLAHLNEQFF,TGTGCCAGCAGACGACTAGCCCATCTCAATGAGCAGTTCTTC
TRBV21-1,.,.,16,TRBJ2-3,CASNSTPGGPTDTQYF,TGTGCCAGCAACAGCACTCCGGGGGGGCCCACAGATACGCAGTATTTT
TRBV6-1,few,.,13,TRBJ1-2,CASSQGFECDYTF,TGTGCCAGTTCACAGGGTTTTGAGTGTGACTACACCTTC
TRBV19,.,.,12,TRBJ1-1,CASNDLDTEAFF,TGTGCCAGTAATGACCTAGACACTGAAGCTTTCTTT
TRBV5-1,.,TRBD1,15,TRBJ2-7,CASSTTGGMAYEQYF,TGCGCCAGCAGCACGACAGGGGGCATGGCCTACGAGCAGTACTTC
TRBV18,.,.,13,TRBJ2-3,CASSPGVTDTQYF,TGTGCCAGCTCACCAGGAGTCACAGATACGCAGTATTTT
TRBV5-1,.,TRBD1,16,TRBJ1-3,CASSLGTVGPGNTIYF,TGCGCCAGCAGCTTAGGGACAGTGGGTCCTGGAAACACCATATATTTT
TRBV10-2,once,TRBD1,15,TRBJ2-2,CASSGVRTGAGELFF,TGCGCCAGCAGTGGGGTCAGGACAGGGGCCGGGGAGCTGTTTTTT
TRBV13,.,TRBD1,12,TRBJ2-7,CASSLTGREQYF,TGTGCCAGCAGCTTGACAGGGCGCGAGCAGTACTTC
TRBV4-1,.,TRBD2,16,TRBJ2-1,CASSQGSLAGYNEQFF,TGCGCCAGCAGCCAAGGGAGCCTAGCGGGGTACAATGAGCAGTTCTTC
TRBV7-2,once,TRBD2,15,TRBJ2-1,CASSLYGGSYNEQFF,TGTGCCAGCAGCTTATACGGGGGGAGCTACAATGAGCAGTTCTTC
TRBV7-2,once,TRBD1,14,TRBJ1-1,CASSPQGDGTEAFF,TGTGCCAGCAGCCCACAGGGGGACGGCACTGAAGCTTTCTTT
TRBV7-9,.,.,15,TRBJ2-1,CASSLGSQGYNEQFF,TGTGCCAGCAGCTTAGGAAGTCAGGGCTACAATGAGCAGTTCTTC
TRBV6-5,.,TRBD1,11,TRBJ2-1,CASTRGNEQFF,TGTGCCAGCACCAGGGGGAATGAGCAGTTCTTC
TRBV11-3,.,.,14,TRBJ1-1,CASSLAGVNTEAFF,TGTGCCAGCAGCTTGGCAGGGGTGAACACTGAAGCTTTCTTT
TRBV7-8,.,TRBD1,17,TRBJ1-5,CASSLGVAGGSHQPQHF,TGTGCCAGCAGCTTAGGCGTGGCAGGGGGGTCCCATCAGCCCCAGCATTTT
TRBV7-2,.,.,13,TRBJ2-5,CASNFPNLETQYF,TGTGCCAGCAACTTCCCTAATTTGGAGACCCAGTACTTC
TRBV11-3,.,TRBD1,15,TRBJ2-1,CASSFRTGGYNEQFF,TGTGCCAGCAGCTTTCGAACAGGGGGCTACAATGAGCAGTTCTTC
TRBV2,.,.,13,TRBJ1-1,CASSDRVRTEAFF,TGTGCCAGCAGTGACAGGGTACGGACTGAAGCTTTCTTT
TRBV7-2,.,.,13,TRBJ1-1,CASSFSSGTEAFF,TGTGCCAGCAGCTTTAGCAGTGGAACTGAAGCTTTCTTT
TRBV6-6,.,.,11,TRBJ2-5,CASRHEETQYF,TGTGCCAGCAGACATGAAGAGACCCAGTACTTC
TRBV18,.,.,16,TRBJ1-2,CASSPGFGGEDYGYTF,TGTGCCAGCTCACCAGGGTTTGGGGGCGAAGACTATGGCTACACCTTC
TRBV7-3,once,.,14,TRBJ2-3,CASSLTGGGATQYF,TGTGCCAGCAGCTTAACAGGTGGAGGGGCTACGCAGTATTTT
TRBV19,once,.,15,TRBJ1-5,CASSMGRQGNQPQHF,TGTGCCAGTAGTATGGGGAGACAGGGCAATCAGCCCCAGCATTTT
TRBV2,.,TRBD2,15,TRBJ2-5,CASTNSGGGGETQYF,TGTGCCAGCACTAATAGCGGGGGAGGAGGGGAGACCCAGTACTTC
TRBV5-6,.,TRBD2,16,TRBJ2-1,CASSDSGGAGYNEQFF,TGTGCCAGCAGCGATAGCGGGGGGGCGGGGTACAATGAGCAGTTCTTC
TRBV7-2,.,.,15,TRBJ2-1,CASSLSRGADNEQFF,TGTGCCAGCAGCTTAAGCCGGGGGGCCGACAATGAGCAGTTCTTC
TRBV9,.,.,14,TRBJ2-5,CASSPLGSQETQYF,TGTGCCAGCAGCCCCCTGGGCTCCCAAGAGACCCAGTACTTC
TRBV5-8,.,.,13,TRBJ1-2,CASSLGGSYGYTF,TGTGCCAGCAGCTTGGGAGGGTCCTATGGCTACACCTTC
TRBV12-5,.,.,15,TRBJ1-5,CASGLDGQLNQPQHF,TGTGCTAGTGGTTTAGACGGACAGCTGAATCAGCCCCAGCATTTT
TRBV5-6,.,.,14,TRBJ2-7,CASSWRGRGSEQYF,TGTGCCAGCAGCTGGCGCGGCAGGGGAAGTGAGCAGTACTTC
TRBV12-5,.,TRBD1,11,TRBJ2-3,CASGPGTGQYF,TGTGCTAGTGGTCCCGGGACAGGGCAGTATTTT
TRBV19,.,TRBD1,14,TRBJ2-2,CASSRDRNTGELFF,TGTGCCAGTAGTAGGGACAGAAACACCGGGGAGCTGTTTTTT
TRBV5-1,.,.,16,TRBJ2-3,CASSLPGIDSADTQYF,TGCGCCAGCAGCTTGCCAGGGATTGACTCGGCAGATACGCAGTATTTT
TRBV6-5,.,.,16,TRBJ2-4,CASSYSITVAKNIQYF,TGTGCCAGCAGTTACTCGATTACGGTTGCCAAAAACATTCAGTACTTC
TRBV19,.,.,14,TRBJ1-1,CASSIQASNTEAFF,TGTGCCAGTAGTATTCAGGCTTCGAACACTGAAGCTTTCTTT
TRBV7-2,few,TRBD1,14,TRBJ1-5,CASSLLQGGQPQHF,TGTGCCAGCAGCCTCCTACAGGGGGGTCAGCCCCAGCATTTT